These T cell receptor beta chains were read from a single sample in a study of control samples from healthy donors and cancer patients. The repertoire was sequenced with immunoSEQ multiplex PCR; TCRdb's copy has only in-frame clones and lacks some. The sample carries about 130,000 clones, more than 90% recorded once. Sequenced: blood. The source of these receptors is a man in his late teens or twenties in good health. Each CDR3 is given with its conserved first and last residue. D genes are given only for firm matches. Where a row states a size, it is once, few, many or the class of an expanded clone; other rows omit it.

d_gene	v_gene	abundance	j_gene	CDR3aa	CDR3nt
TRBD2	TRBV5-1	NA	TRBJ2-3	CASSLGRGTRADTQYF	TGCGCCAGCAGCTTGGGCCGGGGGACTAGGGCTGATACGCAGTATTTT
NA	TRBV19	once	TRBJ1-2	CASSIPPDSYGYTF	TGTGCCAGTAGTATTCCCCCCGACAGTTATGGCTACACCTTC
NA	TRBV6-6	once	TRBJ1-1	CASSYLLVGTTEAFF	TGTGCCAGCAGTTACCTTTTAGTAGGGACGACTGAAGCTTTCTTT
TRBD2	TRBV6-2/TRBV6-3	NA	TRBJ2-1	CASSFPSGGAQSEQFF	TGTGCCAGCAGTTTTCCTAGCGGGGGGGCCCAGTCTGAGCAGTTCTTC
NA	TRBV9	few	TRBJ2-7	CASSVGGDPFYEQYF	TGTGCCAGCAGCGTAGGGGGGGACCCTTTCTACGAGCAGTACTTC
NA	TRBV6-5	NA	TRBJ2-4	CASGSSGVRNIQYF	TGTGCCAGCGGGTCATCAGGGGTCAGAAACATTCAGTACTTC
NA	TRBV19	once	TRBJ2-7	CASSIMMSSYEQYF	TGTGCCAGTAGTATAATGATGAGCTCCTACGAGCAGTACTTC
NA	TRBV20-1	NA	TRBJ1-2	CSASVHRKGFGYTF	TGCAGTGCTAGTGTTCACAGAAAAGGGTTTGGCTACACCTTC
TRBD2	TRBV19	NA	TRBJ2-2	CASSIGTNSGELFF	TGTGCCAGTAGTATTGGGACTAACTCCGGGGAGCTGTTTTTT
NA	TRBV27	NA	TRBJ2-7	CASAVVRSYEQYF	TGTGCCAGCGCGGTTGTACGTTCCTACGAGCAGTACTTC
TRBD2	TRBV5-4	NA	TRBJ2-3	CASSFSGGPNTDTQYF	TGTGCCAGCAGCTTTAGCGGGGGGCCAAACACAGATACGCAGTATTTT
NA	TRBV27	NA	TRBJ2-7	CASSLRGGTSYEQYF	TGTGCCAGCAGTTTAAGGGGGGGCACCTCCTACGAGCAGTACTTC
NA	TRBV5-1	NA	TRBJ1-3	CASSFSVTGNTIYF	TGCGCCAGCAGCTTTTCCGTCACTGGAAACACCATATATTTT
TRBD2	TRBV20-1	NA	TRBJ2-5	CSASLAGGLRETQYF	TGCAGTGCTAGTCTCGCGGGGGGGCTGAGGGAGACCCAGTACTTC
NA	TRBV20-1	NA	TRBJ1-1	CSASFGALNTEAFF	TGCAGTGCTAGTTTCGGGGCACTGAACACTGAAGCTTTCTTT
NA	TRBV10-1	NA	TRBJ1-3	CASSESGGSGNTIYF	TGCGCCAGCAGTGAGTCGGGGGGCTCTGGAAACACCATATATTTT
NA	TRBV6-1	NA	TRBJ1-3	CASSETGRNTIYF	TGTGCCAGCAGTGAAACAGGAAGAAACACCATATATTTT
TRBD1	TRBV5-1	NA	TRBJ2-3	CASRTGETSDTQYF	TGCGCCAGCAGAACAGGGGAAACTTCAGATACGCAGTATTTT
TRBD2	TRBV5-3	NA	TRBJ2-3	CARSPRGGGTDTQYF	TGTGCCAGAAGCCCCCGCGGGGGAGGCACAGATACGCAGTATTTT
NA	TRBV29-1	once	TRBJ2-3	CSASTGITDTQYF	TGCAGCGCGTCCACAGGAATCACAGATACGCAGTATTTT
TRBD1	TRBV4-1	few	TRBJ1-2	CASSHPSWDRERYGYTF	TGCGCCAGCAGCCACCCCTCGTGGGACAGGGAAAGGTATGGCTACACCTTC
NA	TRBV28	NA	TRBJ1-5	CASRGYSNQPQHF	TGTGCCAGCAGGGGCTATAGCAATCAGCCCCAGCATTTT